This T cell receptor beta chain was captured in a study of blood T cell repertoires in COVID-19. For the study at large: The United States, Italy and Spain supplied acute and convalescent COVID-19 samples. PBMCs, B-cell-depleted T cells, or T cells were the source of the cDNA or gDNA that made up the material.

With 3 bases removed from V and 0 bases from J, the gap between germline ends came to 9 bases. Germline V gives CDR1 MNHNS, CDR2 SASEGT. This CDR3 has 15 amino acids. Living in about two dozen US areas, the participants were between about 18 and 100 years of age. Cohort placement rested on clinical history that participants reported themselves. Only in-frame clones appear in the TCRdb table, and some are missing; sequencing was by immunoSEQ multiplex PCR. The data contain around 50,000 clones, around four fifths of them seen just once; the ten biggest clones take up 5.8%. The clonotype originates from a woman aged 45-65 years with acute COVID-19. Material for sequencing was PBMCs or T cells enriched from blood (not recorded which). V gene TRBV6-1 combines with J gene TRBJ1-5, with a possible D match to TRBD1 (5 bases). The CDR3 DNA reads as TGTGCCAGCAGTGACAGGGTTAATAGCAATCAGCCCCAGCATTTT. Protein sequence: CASSDRVNSNQPQHF.